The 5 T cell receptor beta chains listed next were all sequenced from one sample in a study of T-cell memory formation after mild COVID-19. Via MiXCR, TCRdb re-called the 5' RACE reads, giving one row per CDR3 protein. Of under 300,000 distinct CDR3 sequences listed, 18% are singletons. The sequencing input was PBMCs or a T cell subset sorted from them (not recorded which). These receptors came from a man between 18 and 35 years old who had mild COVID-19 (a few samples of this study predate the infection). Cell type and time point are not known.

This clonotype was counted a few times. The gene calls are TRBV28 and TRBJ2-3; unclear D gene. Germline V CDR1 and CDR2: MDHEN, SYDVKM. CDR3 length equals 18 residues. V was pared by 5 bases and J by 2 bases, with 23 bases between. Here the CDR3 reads CASSTPALLAAPTDTQYF. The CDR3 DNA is TGTGCCAGCAGTACTCCCGCGCTCCTGGCGGCCCCCACAGATACGCAGTATTTT.

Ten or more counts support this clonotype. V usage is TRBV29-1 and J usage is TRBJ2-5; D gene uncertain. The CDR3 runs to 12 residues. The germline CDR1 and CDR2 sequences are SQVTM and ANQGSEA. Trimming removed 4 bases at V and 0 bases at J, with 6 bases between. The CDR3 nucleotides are TGCAGCGTTGTACAGAACCAAGAGACCCAGTACTTC. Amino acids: CSVVQNQETQYF.

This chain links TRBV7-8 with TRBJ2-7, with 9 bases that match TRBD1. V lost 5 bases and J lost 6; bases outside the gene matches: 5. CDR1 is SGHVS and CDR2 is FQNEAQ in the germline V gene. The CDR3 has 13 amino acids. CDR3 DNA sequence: TGTGCCAGCAGCCCAGGACAGGGGACCGAGCAGTACGTC. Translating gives CASSPGQGTEQYV.

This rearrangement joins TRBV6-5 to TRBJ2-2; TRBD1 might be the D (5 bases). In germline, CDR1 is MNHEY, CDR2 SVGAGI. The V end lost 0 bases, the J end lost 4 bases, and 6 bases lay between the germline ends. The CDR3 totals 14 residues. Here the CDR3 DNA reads TGTGCCAGCAGTTACTCGCAGGGCACCGGGGAGCTGTTTTTT. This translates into CASSYSQGTGELFF.

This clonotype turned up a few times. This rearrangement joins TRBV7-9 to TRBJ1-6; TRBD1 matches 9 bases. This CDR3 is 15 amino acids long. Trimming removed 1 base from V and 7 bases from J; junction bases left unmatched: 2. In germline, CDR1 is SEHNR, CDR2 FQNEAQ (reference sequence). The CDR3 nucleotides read TGTGCCAGCAGCTTAGGACAGGGGGAAAATTCACCCCTCCACTTT. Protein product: CASSLGQGENSPLHF.